These T cell receptor beta chains were read from a single sample in a study of shared clonotypes between healthy human individuals. The protocol was immunoSEQ multiplex PCR, while the TCRdb copy is restricted to in-frame clones and leaves out a portion. This table has roughly 2 million clones, roughly 96% appearing once. The sample consisted of naive CD4+ T cells sorted from blood. The receptor set was obtained from a man aged 18 to 35 in good health. Each CDR3 is given without its conserved first and last residue.

TRBV4-1,ASSPDRGRTDTQY
TRBV5-1,ASSLEVRSYEQY
TRBV2,ASRLQGITYNEQF
TRBV18,ASSPTGPTGANVLT
TRBV5-1,ASSLSGAAF
TRBV7-7,ASSLGTGEGYEQY
TRBV18,ASSPPGGSGNTIY
TRBV15,ATSRVAYEQY
TRBV6-5,ASAGTVNTEAF
TRBV28,ASTTLRAEAF
TRBV5-5,ASSLNRMNTEAF
TRBV7-2,ASSLDGAGNQPQH
TRBV20-1,SASGRKEQY
TRBV19,ASSITGYEGYT
TRBV7-9,ASSHGLDSNEQF
TRBV18,ASSRGREARATEAF
TRBV2,ASSEGDRDRSPLH
TRBV28,ASSPEDRPYGYT
TRBV5-1,ASSFGESSFGYT
TRBV30,AWRTDRGRGGELF
TRBV10-3,AISEQTGGGVTEAF
TRBV6-6,ASSFDSKNIQY
TRBV29-1,SVAAGGSAYNEQF
TRBV5-1,ASSEQGIGNTIY
TRBV18,ASSRRDSLTDTQY
TRBV2,ASGATLTSGIGYNEQF
TRBV9,ASSVALNTEAF
TRBV2,ASSSTAREAF
TRBV6-5,ASSRGGASNQPQH